A selection of T cell receptor beta chains follows, all from one sample in a study of molecular identifiers for immune sequencing clone quantification. Using its own MiXCR run on the PCR reads, TCRdb lists one record per CDR3 protein. Of around 470,000 distinct CDR3 sequences in the sample, about 25% were seen once. Specimen: naive CD8+ T cells from blood, with Jurkat cell RNA spiked in. The receptor set was obtained from a human donor in good health. Some libraries in this study had Jurkat cell RNA spiked in. CDR3s include the opening cysteine and the closing phenylalanine or tryptophan. The order of the fields is clone size, D gene, V gene, J gene, CDR3 protein, CDR3 DNA. The D gene is left open where the match is weak. Expanded clones are given a class, and other clones once, few, many or no size at all.

.,.,TRBV15,TRBJ1-5,CATSRDLSWNSNQPQHF,TGTGCCACCAGCAGAGATCTTAGTTGGAATAGCAATCAGCCCCAGCATTTT
.,.,TRBV19,TRBJ2-6,CASSSGASLSGANVLTF,TGTGCCAGTAGTTCAGGGGCCTCCCTCTCTGGGGCCAACGTCCTGACTTTC
.,TRBD2,TRBV3-1,TRBJ2-7,CASSPTGLAGGPYEQYF,TGTGCCAGCAGCCCCACAGGACTAGCGGGGGGCCCCTACGAGCAGTACTTC
.,TRBD1,TRBV9,TRBJ1-6,CASSDGTGDHLPNSPLHF,TGTGCCAGCAGCGACGGGACAGGGGATCACCTCCCTAATTCACCCCTCCACTTT
many,.,TRBV20-1,TRBJ1-1,CSARRQDHFSEAFF,TGCAGTGCTCGCCGACAGGACCACTTCTCTGAAGCTTTCTTT
few,.,TRBV15,TRBJ2-7,CATSSDRQGTYEQYF,TGTGCCACCAGCAGTGATAGGCAGGGAACCTACGAGCAGTACTTC
.,TRBD1,TRBV4-1,TRBJ2-7,CASSQGGQGVIAYEQYF,TGCGCCAGCAGCCAAGGAGGACAGGGGGTCATTGCCTACGAGCAGTACTTC
many,.,TRBV2,TRBJ1-5,CASESGISNQPQHF,TGTGCCAGCGAGTCGGGGATTAGCAATCAGCCCCAGCATTTT
.,.,TRBV6-2/TRBV6-3,TRBJ2-1,CASSYPETGDYNEQFF,TGTGCCAGCAGTTACCCGGAGACTGGGGACTACAATGAGCAGTTCTTC
many,.,TRBV9,TRBJ2-6,CASSSPSGTLLSGANVLTF,TGTGCCAGCAGCTCGCCGTCCGGGACGCTACTCTCTGGGGCCAACGTCCTGACTTTC
many,TRBD2,TRBV4-1,TRBJ2-3,CASSRGLADTDTQYF,TGCGCCAGCAGCCGCGGACTAGCCGACACAGATACGCAGTATTTT
.,TRBD2,TRBV4-3,TRBJ2-7,CVSSQGRDYEQYF,TGCGTCAGCAGCCAAGGGAGGGACTACGAGCAGTACTTC
.,.,TRBV29-1,TRBJ2-7,CSVEDQFYEQYF,TGCAGCGTTGAAGATCAGTTCTACGAGCAGTACTTC
many,.,TRBV12-3/TRBV12-4,TRBJ1-5,CASSGGGPGEPNQPQHF,TGTGCCAGCAGCGGTGGCGGGCCCGGGGAGCCGAATCAGCCCCAGCATTTT
.,.,TRBV20-1,TRBJ2-7,CSARYGNYEQYF,TGCAGTGCTAGGTACGGAAACTACGAGCAGTACTTC
.,.,TRBV12-3/TRBV12-4,TRBJ2-1,CASSFPLTGSYNEQFF,TGTGCCAGCAGTTTCCCGCTAACGGGCTCCTACAATGAGCAGTTCTTC
once,.,TRBV7-9,TRBJ2-3,CASSANRLLMTDTQYF,TGTGCCAGCAGCGCAAACAGGTTGCTTATGACAGATACGCAGTATTTT
once,.,TRBV14,TRBJ2-5,CASSQDYGQETQYF,TGTGCCAGCAGCCAAGATTACGGACAAGAGACCCAGTACTTC
.,.,TRBV19,TRBJ2-1,CASSILSGQLLNEQFF,TGTGCCAGTAGTATCCTGAGTGGTCAACTTCTCAATGAGCAGTTCTTC
.,.,TRBV7-9,TRBJ2-7,CASSHPPSEQYF,TGTGCCAGCAGCCACCCCCCGTCCGAGCAGTACTTC
many,.,TRBV5-1,TRBJ2-3,CASSLGQGGVTDTQYF,TGTGCCAGCAGCTTAGGGCAGGGAGGTGTAACAGATACGCAGTATTTT
.,TRBD2,TRBV4-3,TRBJ2-3,CASSHGGAGTQYF,TGCGCCAGCAGCCACGGGGGGGCTGGCACGCAGTATTTT
few,.,TRBV11-2,TRBJ2-7,CASSLGINEQYF,TGTGCCAGCAGCTTGGGGATTAACGAGCAGTACTTC